This T cell receptor (beta chain) comes out of a study of T cells in Graves' hyperthyroidism and ophthalmopathy. Study details: Peripheral blood was taken when the disease was first diagnosed, before any treatment began.

The CDR3 extends over 13 amino acids. V lost 3 bases to trimming and J lost 3 bases, with 8 bases between them. Germline CDR1 and CDR2: SGHTA and FQGTGA. Orbital computed tomography and thyroid ultrasound, together with serum TRAb and thyroxine and clinical symptoms, were used for diagnoses. RNA transcripts served as the template for amplifying TCR beta CDR3 regions. First-round RT-PCR targeting the TCR CDR3 was performed with the HTBI primer set. Using its own MiXCR run on the multiplex PCR reads, TCRdb lists one record per CDR3 protein. This table holds around 380,000 distinct CDR3 sequences, approximately 13% found once. There are a few counts of this clonotype.

Sample: blood. The gene calls are TRBV7-3 and TRBJ2-5; D not certain. The sequence came from a man aged 25 to 40 with Graves' hyperthyroidism that later progressed to Graves' ophthalmopathy. The CDR3 region has the DNA TGTGCCAGCAGCTTCTCTAGGGAAGAGACCCAGTACTTC. Its translation: CASSFSREETQYF.